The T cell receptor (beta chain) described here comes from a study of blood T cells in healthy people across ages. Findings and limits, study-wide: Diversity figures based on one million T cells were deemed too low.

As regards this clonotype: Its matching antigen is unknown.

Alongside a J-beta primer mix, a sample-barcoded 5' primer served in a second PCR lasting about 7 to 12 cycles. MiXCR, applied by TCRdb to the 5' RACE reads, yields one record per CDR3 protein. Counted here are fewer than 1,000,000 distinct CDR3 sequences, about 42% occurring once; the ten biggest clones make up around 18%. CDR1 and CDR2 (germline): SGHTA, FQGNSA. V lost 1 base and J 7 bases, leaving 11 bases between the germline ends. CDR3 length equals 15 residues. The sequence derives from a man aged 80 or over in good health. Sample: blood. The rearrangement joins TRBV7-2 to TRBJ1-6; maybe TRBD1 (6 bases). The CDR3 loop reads CASSLEGRGNSPLHF. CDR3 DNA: TGTGCCAGCAGCTTAGAGGGCAGGGGCAATTCACCCCTCCACTTT.